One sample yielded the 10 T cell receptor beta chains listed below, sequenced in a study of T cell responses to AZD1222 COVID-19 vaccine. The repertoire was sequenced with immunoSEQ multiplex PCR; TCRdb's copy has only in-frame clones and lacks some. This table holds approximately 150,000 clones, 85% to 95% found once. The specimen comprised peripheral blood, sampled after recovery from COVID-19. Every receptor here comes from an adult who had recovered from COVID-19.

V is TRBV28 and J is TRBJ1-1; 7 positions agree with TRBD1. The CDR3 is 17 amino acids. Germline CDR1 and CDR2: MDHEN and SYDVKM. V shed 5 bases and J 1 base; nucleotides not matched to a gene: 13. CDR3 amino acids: CASSLSSGQAGNTEAFF. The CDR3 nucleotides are TGTGCCAGCAGTCTCTCCTCAGGACAGGCTGGGAACACTGAAGCTTTCTTT.

The CDR3 spells CASSFVGRGENNEQFF. The CDR3 DNA reads as TGTGCCAGCAGCTTTGTGGGGAGAGGGGAGAACAATGAGCAGTTCTTC. The V and J genes are TRBV7-8 and TRBJ2-1; the D call may be TRBD1 or TRBD2 (5 bases each). The ends were cut back, 3 bases at V and 5 bases at J, with 17 bases in the middle. The germline V gene encodes CDR1 SGHVS and CDR2 FQNEAQ. CDR3 length equals 16 residues.

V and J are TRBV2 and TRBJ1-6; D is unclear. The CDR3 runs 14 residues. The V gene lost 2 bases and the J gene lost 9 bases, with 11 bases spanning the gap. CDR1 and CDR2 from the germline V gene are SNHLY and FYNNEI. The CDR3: CASSESSSFSPLHF. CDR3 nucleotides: TGTGCCAGCAGTGAATCTTCCAGCTTTTCACCCCTCCACTTT.

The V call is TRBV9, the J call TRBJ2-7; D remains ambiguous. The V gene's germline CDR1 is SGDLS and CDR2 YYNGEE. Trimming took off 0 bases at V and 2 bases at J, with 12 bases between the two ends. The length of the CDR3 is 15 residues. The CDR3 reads CASSVGGRDPYEQYF. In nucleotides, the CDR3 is TGTGCCAGCAGCGTAGGCGGCCGCGATCCCTACGAGCAGTACTTC.

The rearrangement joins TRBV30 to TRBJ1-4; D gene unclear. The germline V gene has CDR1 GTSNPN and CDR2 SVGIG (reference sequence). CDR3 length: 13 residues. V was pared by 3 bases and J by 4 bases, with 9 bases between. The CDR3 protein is CAWSGSFNEKLFF. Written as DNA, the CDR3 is TGTGCCTGGAGCGGAAGCTTTAATGAAAAACTGTTTTTT.

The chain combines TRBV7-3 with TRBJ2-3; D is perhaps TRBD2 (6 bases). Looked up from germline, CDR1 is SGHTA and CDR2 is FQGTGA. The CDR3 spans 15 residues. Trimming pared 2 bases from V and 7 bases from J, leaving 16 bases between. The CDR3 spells CASSLRSGGVYTQYF. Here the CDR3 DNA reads TGTGCCAGCAGCTTACGTAGCGGAGGCGTGTATACGCAGTATTTT. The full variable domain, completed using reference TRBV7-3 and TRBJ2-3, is GAGVSQTPSNKVTEKGKYVELRCDPISGHTALYWYRQSLGQGPEFLIYFQGTGAADDSGLPNDRFFAVRPEGSVSTLKIQRTERGDSAVYLCASSLRSGGVYTQYFGPGTRLTVL.

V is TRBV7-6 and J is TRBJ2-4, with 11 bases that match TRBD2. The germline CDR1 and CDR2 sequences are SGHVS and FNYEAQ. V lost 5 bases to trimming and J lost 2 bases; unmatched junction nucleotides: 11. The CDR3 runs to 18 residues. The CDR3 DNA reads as TGTGCCAGCAGCCCGACTTTAGCGGGAGGGGCGACCAAAAACATTCAGTACTTC. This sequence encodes CASSPTLAGGATKNIQYF.

The CDR3 spells CASIRDALSTDTQYF. In DNA, the CDR3 is TGTGCCAGTATCAGAGACGCCCTGTCCACAGATACGCAGTATTTT. This rearrangement joins TRBV19 to TRBJ2-3; unclear D gene. This CDR3 is built from 15 residues. V was trimmed by 7 bases and J by 2 bases, leaving 16 bases between them. Germline-derived CDR1 and CDR2 are LNHDA and SQIVND (reference sequence).

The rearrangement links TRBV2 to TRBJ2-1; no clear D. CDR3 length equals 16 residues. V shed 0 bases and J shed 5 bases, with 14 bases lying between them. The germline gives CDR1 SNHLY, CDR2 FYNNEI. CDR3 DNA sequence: TGTGCCAGCAGTGAAGCTTGGGTAAATGGTCACAATGAGCAGTTCTTC. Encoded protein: CASSEAWVNGHNEQFF.

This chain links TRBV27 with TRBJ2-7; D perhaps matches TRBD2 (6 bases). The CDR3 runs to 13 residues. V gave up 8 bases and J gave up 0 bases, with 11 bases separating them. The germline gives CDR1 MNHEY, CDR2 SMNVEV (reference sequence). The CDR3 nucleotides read TGTGCCAGCCGGGACTTTAGCTCCTACGAGCAGTACTTC. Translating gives CASRDFSSYEQYF.